This T cell receptor beta chain was retrieved from a study of shared clonotypes between healthy human individuals. There are 15 residues in the CDR3. CDR1 and CDR2 from the germline V gene are SGHNT and YYREEE (reference sequence). Method: immunoSEQ multiplex PCR; TCRdb's copy keeps in-frame clones and lacks some. The sample holds about a million clones; 70% to 80% are singletons and the top ten take approximately 0.9%. The V call is TRBV5-4, the J call TRBJ2-5; D uncertain. The J call may not be correct, given that the DNA end is closer to TRBJ2-7. This clonotype was obtained from a man younger than 35 in good health. Some clones in this sample may be carry-over from other donors' samples. Input material: memory CD4+ T cells from PBMCs. Specified subset: CD45RA-negative fraction. CDR3 DNA sequence: TGTGCCAGCAGCTTGGGTGGCAGCCTCTCCTACGAGCAGTACTTC. It translates to CASSLGGSLSYEQYF.